The clone carrying this T cell receptor (beta chain) showed up many times. This entry belongs to a study of molecular identifiers for immune sequencing clone quantification. The CDR3 loop spans 14 amino acids. Per the germline V gene, CDR1 is WSHSY and CDR2 is SAAADI. Trimming took off 5 bases at V and 5 bases at J, with 15 bases between the two ends. TCR libraries were built in bulk with a published protocol and specific TCR primers. TCRdb ran MiXCR on the PCR reads and lists one entry per CDR3 protein. The sample records approximately 670,000 distinct CDR3 sequences, 15% to 20% being singletons. The TCR was taken from a human donor in good health. Some libraries in this study had Jurkat cell RNA spiked in. The V and J genes are TRBV10-2 and TRBJ2-5; unclear D gene. Sample: naive CD8+ T cells from blood, with Jurkat cell RNA spiked in. Specified subset: FACS-sorted CD8+CD4-CCR7+CD45RA+ naive T cells. The CDR3 DNA reads as TGCGCCAGCAGTCCCAATGATCCTGGGGAGACCCAGTACTTC. This translates into CASSPNDPGETQYF.